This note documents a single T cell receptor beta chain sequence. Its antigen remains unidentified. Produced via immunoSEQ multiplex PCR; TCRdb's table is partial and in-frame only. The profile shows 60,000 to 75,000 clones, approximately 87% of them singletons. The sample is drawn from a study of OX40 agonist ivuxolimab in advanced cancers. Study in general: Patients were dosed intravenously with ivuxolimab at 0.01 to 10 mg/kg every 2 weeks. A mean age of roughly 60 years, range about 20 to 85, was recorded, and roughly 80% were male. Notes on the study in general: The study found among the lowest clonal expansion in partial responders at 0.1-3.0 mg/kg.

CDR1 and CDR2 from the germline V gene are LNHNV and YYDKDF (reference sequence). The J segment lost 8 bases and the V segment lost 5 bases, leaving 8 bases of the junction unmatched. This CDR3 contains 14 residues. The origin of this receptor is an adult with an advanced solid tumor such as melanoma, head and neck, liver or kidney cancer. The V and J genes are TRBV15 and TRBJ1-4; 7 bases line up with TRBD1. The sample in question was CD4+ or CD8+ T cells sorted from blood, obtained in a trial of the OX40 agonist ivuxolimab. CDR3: CATSDDRVNEKLFF. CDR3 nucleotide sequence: TGTGCCACCAGCGACGACAGGGTGAACGAAAAACTGTTTTTT.